This TCR beta chain was sequenced during a study of blood T cell repertoires in COVID-19. Study-level background: The United States, Italy and Spain supplied acute and convalescent COVID-19 samples. From T cells, B-cell-depleted T cells, or PBMCs came the material, which was cDNA or gDNA.

All enrollees were about 18 to 89 years old and from some 24 US areas. Germline-derived CDR1 and CDR2 are LGHNA and YSLEER. The CDR3 consists of 17 residues. Trimming removed 1 base at V and 4 bases at J, with 14 bases between. In the source study's methods: Amplified reference gene primers provided the basis for estimating nucleated cell counts. Only in-frame clones appear in the TCRdb table, and some are missing; sequencing was by immunoSEQ multiplex PCR. D and trimming come from the DNA, and the V and J calls and clone size come from that table. This table holds some 300,000 clones, 70% to 90% found once.

Sequenced: PBMCs or T cells enriched from blood (not recorded which). This sequence originates from a woman aged 55 to 70 in a cohort exposed to, infected with or recovered from COVID-19 (not recorded which). The chain couples TRBV4-3 to TRBJ2-6, with TRBD2 as a possible D gene (6 bases). In nucleotides, the CDR3 is TGCGCCAGCAGCCAAGGTGTCGGCGGGGCGGGGGCCAACGTCCTGACTTTC. Translating it yields CASSQGVGGAGANVLTF.